A single sample is the source of the 18 T cell receptor beta chains below, sequenced in a study of blood T cell dynamics during melanoma immunotherapy. Some clones are missing from TCRdb's copy, which holds only in-frame ones; the method was immunoSEQ multiplex PCR. Counted here are approximately 10,000 clones, 86% occurring once; the ten biggest clones make up about 10%. The time point is: pre-treatment baseline. Material: blood, obtained from a patient treated with checkpoint blockade. These receptors originate from a human donor with melanoma.

The chain employs TRBV7-8 and TRBJ2-3, with D perhaps being TRBD1 or TRBD2 (5 bases each). V lost 1 base and J lost 4, with 9 bases in between. In germline, CDR1 is SGHVS, CDR2 FQNEAQ. The CDR3 is made up of 14 amino acids. The CDR3 DNA follows: TGTGCCAGCAGCTTAGGAGGGGCCGCAGATACGCAGTATTTT. This sequence encodes CASSLGGAADTQYF.

The rearrangement uses TRBV29-1 and TRBJ2-3; D is perhaps TRBD1 (6 bases). V dropped 6 bases and J dropped 2 bases, with 12 bases sitting between them. There are 13 residues in the CDR3. Germline V lookup: CDR1 SQVTM, CDR2 ANQGSEA. CDR3 residues: CSVGGFDTDTQYF. For the CDR3, the DNA is TGCAGCGTAGGGGGATTCGACACAGATACGCAGTATTTT.

The CDR3 loop reads CASSYDRVRGETQYF. CDR3 sequence (DNA): TGTGCCAGCAGTTACGACAGGGTGAGAGGAGAGACCCAGTACTTC. The chain carries TRBV28 and TRBJ2-5; 7 bases are a match to TRBD1. This CDR3 is built from 15 residues. With 4 bases clipped from V and 4 bases from J, the junction kept 9 bases outside the gene matches. Germline V gene sequence: CDR1 MDHEN, CDR2 SYDVKM.

The chain uses TRBV5-4 and TRBJ1-1; D is unclear. This CDR3 contains 17 residues. V lost 4 bases to trimming and J lost 2 bases, with 21 bases between them. CDR1 is SGHNT and CDR2 is YYREEE in the germline V gene (reference sequence). In DNA, the CDR3 is TGTGCCAGCAGCCCGCATCTAACGGGCGGTATTAACACTGAAGCTTTCTTT. It is translated as CASSPHLTGGINTEAFF. The full variable domain, in which reference TRBV5-4 and TRBJ1-1 provide the parts outside the CDR3, is ETGVTQSPTHLIKTRGQQVTLRCSSQSGHNTVSWYQQALGQGPQFIFQYYREEENGRGNFPPRFSGLQFPNYSSELNVNALELDDSALYLCASSPHLTGGINTEAFFGQGTRLTVV.

This clone was detected a few times. This chain connects TRBV2 to TRBJ2-2; TRBD2 agrees at 12 bases. This CDR3 contains 15 residues. Per germline, CDR1 SNHLY and CDR2 FYNNEI. V gave up 7 bases and J gave up 3 bases; unmatched junction bases: 3. Written as DNA, the CDR3 is TGTGCCAGCAAGCTAGCGGGAGGGGACACCGGGGAGCTGTTTTTT. Its protein is CASKLAGGDTGELFF.

This CDR3 reads CASSPGGLAGGLSYNEQFF. In nucleotides, the CDR3 is TGTGCCAGCAGCCCGGGGGGACTAGCGGGAGGATTATCGTACAATGAGCAGTTCTTC. This chain connects TRBV11-2 to TRBJ2-1, with 15 bases that match TRBD2. The CDR3 runs 19 residues. Per the germline V gene, CDR1 is SGHAT and CDR2 is FQNNGV. The V gene end was trimmed by 5 bases and the J gene end by 4 bases; junction bases not matched to a gene: 12.

The chain combines TRBV19 with TRBJ1-4; 8 bases agree with TRBD1. V dropped 5 bases and J dropped 7; count of bases not matched to a gene: 6. This CDR3 has 14 amino acids. Germline CDR1 reads LNHDA; CDR2 reads SQIVND (reference sequence). In nucleotides, the CDR3 is TGTGCCAGTAGTCCCCGGGACAGGAGTGAAAAACTGTTTTTT. Amino acids: CASSPRDRSEKLFF.

The CDR3 sequence: CASSLVAQYPFYEQYF. In nucleotides, the CDR3 is TGTGCCAGCAGTTTAGTCGCGCAATACCCTTTCTACGAGCAGTACTTC. V is TRBV6-6 and J is TRBJ2-7; D is unclear. V lost 4 bases, J lost 3 bases, and 19 bases lay in between. CDR3 length equals 16 residues. Germline V lookup: CDR1 MNHNY, CDR2 SVGAGI (reference sequence).

The DNA for the CDR3 is TGTGCCAGCAGTGGTAGCGGGAGGGCCGGGAGAAACATTCAGTACTTC. It encodes CASSGSGRAGRNIQYF. V usage is TRBV25-1 and J usage is TRBJ2-4; 11 bases agree with TRBD2. This CDR3 has 16 residues. The germline V gene has CDR1 MGHDK and CDR2 SYGVNS. V dropped 4 bases and J dropped 6; count of bases not matched to a gene: 8.

This clone is categorized as large (0.1 to 1%). The chain has TRBV27 and TRBJ2-7, with D perhaps TRBD1 (5 bases). CDR1 is MNHEY and CDR2 is SMNVEV in the germline V gene (reference sequence). The CDR3 covers 19 residues. The V end lost 4 bases, the J end lost 4 bases, and 29 bases lay between the germline ends. As DNA, the CDR3 is TGTGCCAGCAGTTCATCAGGGATTTCCAAGTCTGTACCCAATTACGAGCAGTACTTC. It yields the protein CASSSSGISKSVPNYEQYF.

Only a few counts were recorded for this clone. The V call is TRBV5-8, the J call TRBJ2-3; 9 nucleotides line up with TRBD2. The J segment lost 1 base and the V segment lost 5 bases, leaving 2 bases of the junction unmatched. Germline CDR1 SGHTS, CDR2 YDEGEE. The CDR3 loop spans 14 amino acids. The CDR3 nucleotides read TGTGCCAGCAGTCGGACTAGCGGCACAGATACGCAGTATTTT. This sequence encodes CASSRTSGTDTQYF. Combining the CDR3 with reference TRBV5-8 and TRBJ2-3 gives the whole variable domain EAGVTQSPTHLIKTRGQQATLRCSPISGHTSVYWYQQALGLGLQFLLWYDEGEERNRGNFPPRFSGRQFPNYSSELNVNALELEDSALYLCASSRTSGTDTQYFGPGTRLTVL.

The V call is TRBV6-6, the J call TRBJ1-1; TRBD1 aligns across 7 bases. The CDR3 runs to 14 residues. Losses at the gene ends were 5 bases for V and 3 bases for J; bases not matched to a gene: 6. CDR1 is MNHNY and CDR2 is SVGAGI in the germline V gene (reference sequence). The CDR3 sequence: CASSGQGGHTEAFF. The CDR3 DNA reads as TGTGCCAGCAGTGGGCAGGGGGGGCACACTGAAGCTTTCTTT.

This chain uses TRBV11-2 with TRBJ1-5; no firm D call. CDR3 length: 13 amino acids. In germline, CDR1 is SGHAT, CDR2 FQNNGV. The V end lost 3 bases, the J end lost 7 bases, and 10 bases lay between the germline ends. The CDR3 sequence is CASSLMEGQPQHF. In nucleotides, the CDR3 is TGTGCCAGCAGCTTGATGGAGGGACAGCCCCAGCATTTT.

The CDR3 is CASSDRDRGTTEAFF. The CDR3 bases are TGTGCCAGCAGTGACAGGGACAGAGGTACCACTGAAGCTTTCTTT. V usage is TRBV6-1 and J usage is TRBJ1-1; 7 positions agree with TRBD1. The CDR3 is 15 residues long. J gave up 4 bases and V 3 bases, and 8 bases lay outside the gene matches. Germline V gene sequence: CDR1 MNHNS, CDR2 SASEGT.

This clone was observed a few times. The chain carries TRBV6-5 and TRBJ2-5; 7 bases map to TRBD1. CDR1 and CDR2 (germline): MNHEY, SVGAGI. The CDR3 is 13 residues long. With 9 bases clipped from V and 9 bases from J, the junction kept 13 bases outside the gene matches. In DNA, the CDR3 is TGTGCCAGTTCACAGGGGACCCTCTTCGCCCAGTACTTC. It is translated as CASSQGTLFAQYF.

This chain uses TRBV30 with TRBJ2-1; D may be TRBD2 (7 bases). V lost 0 bases and J lost 5, with 11 bases in between. The CDR3 sequence is 14 residues long. Germline assignment: CDR1 GTSNPN and CDR2 SVGIG (reference sequence). The CDR3 sequence is CAWSVGGADNEQFF. The CDR3 bases are TGTGCCTGGAGTGTAGGGGGGGCCGACAATGAGCAGTTCTTC.

The V and J genes are TRBV6-5 and TRBJ2-3; TRBD1 matches 7 bases. J was trimmed by 3 bases and V by 8 bases; bases with no gene match: 5. The CDR3 sequence is 13 residues long. CDR1 MNHEY and CDR2 SVGAGI come from the germline V gene. CDR3 amino acids: CASRDRATDTQYF. The CDR3, as DNA: TGTGCCAGCCGAGACAGGGCAACAGATACGCAGTATTTT.

The rearrangement uses TRBV27 and TRBJ2-7; 14 nucleotides align to TRBD2. V gave up 5 bases and J gave up 4 bases; unmatched junction bases: 1. This CDR3 spans 14 amino acids. Per the germline V gene, CDR1 is MNHEY and CDR2 is SMNVEV (reference sequence). DNA for the CDR3: TGTGCCAGCAGTCGGACTAGCGGGAGGTACGAGCAGTACTTC. It encodes CASSRTSGRYEQYF.